The source of this T cell receptor beta chain is a study of blood T cell repertoires in COVID-19. About the study: The origin of the acute and convalescent COVID-19 samples was the United States, Italy and Spain.

The CDR3 has 16 residues. V lost 1 base, J lost 1 base, and 11 bases lay in between. Germline values: CDR1 SGHDN, CDR2 FVKESK. TCRdb keeps only in-frame clones here, not all; method: immunoSEQ multiplex PCR. The profile shows around 130,000 clones, around four fifths of them singletons. Sequencing used PBMCs or T cells enriched from blood (not recorded which). The chain couples TRBV14 to TRBJ1-3; D unclear. This sequence originates from a middle-aged man with acute COVID-19. This CDR3 reads CASSQGSWASGNTIYF. In DNA, the CDR3 is TGTGCCAGCAGCCAAGGATCTTGGGCGTCTGGAAACACCATATATTTT.